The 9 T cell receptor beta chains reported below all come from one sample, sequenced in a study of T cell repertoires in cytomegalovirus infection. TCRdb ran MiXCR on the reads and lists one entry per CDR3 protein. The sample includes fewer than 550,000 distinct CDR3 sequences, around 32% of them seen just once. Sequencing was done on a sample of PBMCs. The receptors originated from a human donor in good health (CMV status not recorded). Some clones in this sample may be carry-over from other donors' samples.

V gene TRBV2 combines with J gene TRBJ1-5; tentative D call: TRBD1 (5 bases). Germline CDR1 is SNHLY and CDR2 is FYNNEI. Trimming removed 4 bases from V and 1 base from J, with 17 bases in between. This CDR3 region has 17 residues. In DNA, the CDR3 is TGTGCCAGCAGTGCAGCGGGCCGGGCAGGGAGCAATCAGCCCCAGCATTTT. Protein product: CASSAAGRAGSNQPQHF. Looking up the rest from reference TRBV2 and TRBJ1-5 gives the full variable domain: EPEVTQTPSHQVTQMGQEVILRCVPISNHLYFYWYRQILGQKVEFLVSFYNNEISEKSEIFDDQFSVERPDGSNFTLKIRSTKLEDSAMYFCASSAAGRAGSNQPQHFGDGTRLSIL.

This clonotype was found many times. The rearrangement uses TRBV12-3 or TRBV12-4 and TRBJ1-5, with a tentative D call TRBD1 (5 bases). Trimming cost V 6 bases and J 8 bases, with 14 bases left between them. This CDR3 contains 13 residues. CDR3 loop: CASSSGPYEPQHF. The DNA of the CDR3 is TGTGCCAGCAGCTCGGGACCATATGAGCCCCAGCATTTT.

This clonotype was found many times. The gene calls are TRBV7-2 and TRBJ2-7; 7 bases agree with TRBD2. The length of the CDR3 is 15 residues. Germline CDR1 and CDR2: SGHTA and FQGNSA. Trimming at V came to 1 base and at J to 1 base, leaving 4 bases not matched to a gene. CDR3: CASSLGGGGSYEQYF. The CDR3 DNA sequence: TGTGCCAGCAGCTTAGGGGGGGGTGGGTCCTACGAGCAGTACTTC.

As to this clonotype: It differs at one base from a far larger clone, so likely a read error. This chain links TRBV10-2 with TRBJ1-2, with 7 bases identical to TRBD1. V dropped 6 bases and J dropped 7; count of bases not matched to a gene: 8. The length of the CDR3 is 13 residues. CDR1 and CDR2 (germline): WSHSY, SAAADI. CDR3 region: CASSPTGDSGYTF. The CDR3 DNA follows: TGCGCCAGCAGCCCAACAGGGGACTCTGGCTACACCTTC.

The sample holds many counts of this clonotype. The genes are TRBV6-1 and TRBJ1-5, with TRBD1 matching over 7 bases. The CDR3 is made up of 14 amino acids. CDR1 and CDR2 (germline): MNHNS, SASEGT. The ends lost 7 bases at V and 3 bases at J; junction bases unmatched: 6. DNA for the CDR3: TGTGCCAGCAACCCGACAGGGATCAATCAGCCCCAGCATTTT. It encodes CASNPTGINQPQHF.

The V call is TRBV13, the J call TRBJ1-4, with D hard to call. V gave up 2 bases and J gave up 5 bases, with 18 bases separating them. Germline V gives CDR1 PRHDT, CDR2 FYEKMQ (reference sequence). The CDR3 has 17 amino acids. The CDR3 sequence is CASSLRSPALGNEKLFF. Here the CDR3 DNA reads TGTGCCAGCAGCTTAAGATCCCCCGCTCTCGGAAATGAAAAACTGTTTTTT.

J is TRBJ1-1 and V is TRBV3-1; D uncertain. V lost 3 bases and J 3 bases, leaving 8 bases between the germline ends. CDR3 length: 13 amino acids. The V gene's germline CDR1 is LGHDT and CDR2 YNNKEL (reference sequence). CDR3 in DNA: TGTGCCAGCAGCCACGTTCGGGACACTGAAGCTTTCTTT. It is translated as CASSHVRDTEAFF.

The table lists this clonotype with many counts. CDR3: CASSQEEGVGSPLHF. CDR3 nucleotide sequence: TGTGCCAGCAGCCAAGAGGAGGGCGTAGGTTCACCCCTCCACTTT. This chain joins TRBV14 and TRBJ1-6; D remains ambiguous. The CDR3 runs to 15 residues. Germline V CDR1 and CDR2: SGHDN, FVKESK. Trimming took 0 bases from V and 9 from J, leaving 12 bases between them.

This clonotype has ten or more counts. CDR3 bases: TGTGCCAGCAGTTCCCCGGGCGGGGTGAGTTCTAGCACAGATACGCAGTATTTT. Translation: CASSSPGGVSSSTDTQYF. V gene TRBV12-3 or TRBV12-4 combines with J gene TRBJ2-3; TRBD2 is a possible D gene (6 bases). Trimming took 4 bases from V and 0 from J, leaving 20 bases between them. CDR3 length: 18 residues.